The 7 T cell receptor beta chains presented below share a single source sample, sequenced in a study of blood T cell repertoires in COVID-19. Clones were sequenced by immunoSEQ multiplex PCR, and TCRdb holds only the in-frame ones, with some missing. Altogether about 280,000 clones are present, about four fifths being singletons, with the ten largest covering 5%. The sequenced sample consisted of PBMCs or T cells enriched from blood (not recorded which). Source of these receptors: a man aged 35 to 55 who had been exposed to COVID-19.

This clone was seen once. V usage is TRBV3-1 (or the pseudogene TRBV3-2) and J usage is TRBJ1-4; possibly TRBD1 for D (6 bases). Germline CDR1 reads LGHDT; CDR2 reads YNNKEL (reference sequence). There are 13 residues in the CDR3. With 1 base removed from V and 7 bases from J, the gap between germline ends came to 7 bases. This CDR3 reads CASSQVGGEKLFF. CDR3 sequence (DNA): TGTGCCAGCAGCCAAGTAGGGGGTGAAAAACTGTTTTTT.

This clone was seen a single time. The rearrangement joins TRBV11-2 to TRBJ1-4, with D maybe TRBD1 (6 bases). The CDR3 runs to 15 residues. Germline loops: CDR1 SGHAT, CDR2 FQNNGV. The germline V and J ends were trimmed by 3 bases and 3 bases, with 11 bases remaining between them. The CDR3 protein is CASSFNTGSNEKLFF. The CDR3 nucleotides are TGTGCCAGCAGCTTCAACACAGGGTCTAATGAAAAACTGTTTTTT. The full variable domain, in which reference TRBV11-2 and TRBJ1-4 provide the parts outside the CDR3, is EAGVAQSPRYKIIEKRQSVAFWCNPISGHATLYWYQQILGQGPKLLIQFQNNGVVDDSQLPKDRFSAERLKGVDSTLKIQPAKLEDSAVYLCASSFNTGSNEKLFFGSGTQLSVL.

The rearrangement links TRBV10-2 to TRBJ2-7, with unresolved D. Germline assignment: CDR1 WSHSY and CDR2 SAAADI. The V and J ends lost 2 bases and 5 bases respectively, with 7 bases between them. The CDR3 runs to 12 residues. The CDR3 sequence is CASSEEAHEQYF. CDR3 DNA sequence: TGCGCCAGCAGTGAGGAGGCACACGAGCAGTACTTC.

V gene TRBV6-5 combines with J gene TRBJ1-5; D is undetermined. The CDR3 extends over 15 amino acids. Germline V lookup: CDR1 MNHEY, CDR2 SVGAGI. Trimming removed 5 bases from V and 0 bases from J, with 11 bases in between. The CDR3 loop reads CASSPQAASNQPQHF. The CDR3 nucleotides are TGTGCCAGCAGTCCCCAGGCAGCTAGCAATCAGCCCCAGCATTTT.

This clone has a single count. The chain uses TRBV7-5 and TRBJ1-1; the D call TRBD1 from the table was never checked on the DNA. TRBV7-5 is labeled a pseudogene. The CDR3 totals 16 residues. In DNA form, the CDR3 reads TGTGTCAGAAGCTTCGACAGGGACCACATGAACACTGAAGCTTTCTTT. It yields the protein CVRSFDRDHMNTEAFF.

The V call is TRBV5-1, the J call TRBJ2-7; D is perhaps TRBD1 (6 bases). CDR3 size: 14 residues. Trimming took off 0 bases at V and 4 bases at J, with 11 bases between the two ends. Germline V gives CDR1 SGHRS, CDR2 YFSETQ. The CDR3 reads CASSLGGGRYEQYF. CDR3 DNA: TGCGCCAGCAGCTTGGGAGGGGGAAGGTACGAGCAGTACTTC.

This clone was seen only a few times. One end of the junction is discordant with germline, which a read error may explain. This rearrangement joins TRBV6-1 to TRBJ2-7; D is perhaps TRBD1 or TRBD2 (7 bases each). Germline V gene lookup returns CDR1 MNHNS and CDR2 SASEGT. The CDR3 spans 15 residues. The CDR3 bases are TGTGCCAGCAGTCAAGCAGGGGGGGACTCCTACGAGCAGTACTTC. Its protein is CASSQAGGDSYEQYF.